This T cell receptor (beta chain) is drawn from a study of response to subunit inactivated influenza vaccine. The CDR3 loop spans 12 amino acids. Trimming pared 5 bases from V and 7 bases from J, leaving 12 bases between. CDR1 and CDR2 from the germline V gene are DFQATT and SNEGSKA (reference sequence). Study-level points and caveats: That few new T cells are recruited by each seasonal influenza vaccination was the authors' suggestion.

As to this clonotype: Its matching antigen is unknown.

MiXCR was run by TCRdb on the RT-PCR reads, yielding one entry per CDR3 protein. Seen here are about 530,000 distinct CDR3 sequences, over 10% observed once, and the top ten hold over 10%. V gene TRBV20-1 combines with J gene TRBJ1-5; D possibly corresponds to TRBD1 (6 bases). The source of this sequence is a man in his forties or fifties who received an inactivated influenza vaccine. Material: PBMCs from blood, obtained about 40 days after vaccination. CDR3 nucleotide sequence: TGCAGTGCTGAGGGGGGGTACCAGCCCCAGCATTTT. Its translation: CSAEGGYQPQHF.